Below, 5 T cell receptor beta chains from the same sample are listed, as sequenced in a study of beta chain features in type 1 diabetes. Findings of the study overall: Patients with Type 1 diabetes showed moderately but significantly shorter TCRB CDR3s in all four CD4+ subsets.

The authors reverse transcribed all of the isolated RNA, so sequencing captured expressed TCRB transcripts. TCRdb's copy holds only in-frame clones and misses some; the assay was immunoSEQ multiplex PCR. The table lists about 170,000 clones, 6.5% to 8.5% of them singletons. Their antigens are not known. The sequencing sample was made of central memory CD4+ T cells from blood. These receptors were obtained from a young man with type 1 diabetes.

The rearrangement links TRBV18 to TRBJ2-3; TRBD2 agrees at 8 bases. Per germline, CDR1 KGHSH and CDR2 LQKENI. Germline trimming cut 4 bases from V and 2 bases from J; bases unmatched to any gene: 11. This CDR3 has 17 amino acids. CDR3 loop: CASSQSGGPGNTDTQYF. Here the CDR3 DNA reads TGTGCCAGCTCACAAAGCGGGGGTCCTGGAAACACAGATACGCAGTATTTT.

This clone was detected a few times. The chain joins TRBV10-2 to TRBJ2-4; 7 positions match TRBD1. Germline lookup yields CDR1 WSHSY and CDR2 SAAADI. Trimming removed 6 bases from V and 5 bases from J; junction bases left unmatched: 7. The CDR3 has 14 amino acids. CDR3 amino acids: CASRNYGTENIQYF. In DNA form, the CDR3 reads TGCGCCAGCAGGAACTACGGGACAGAAAACATTCAGTACTTC.

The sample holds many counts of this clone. CDR3 coding DNA: TGCGCCAGCAGCCAAGGGGACAGGAACAAAAACATTCAGTACTTC. Translated: CASSQGDRNKNIQYF. V is TRBV4-3 and J is TRBJ2-4, with 8 bases identical to TRBD1. Looked up from germline, CDR1 is LGHNA and CDR2 is YSLEER. The CDR3 has 15 amino acids. The J segment lost 3 bases and the V segment lost 1 base, leaving 2 bases of the junction unmatched.

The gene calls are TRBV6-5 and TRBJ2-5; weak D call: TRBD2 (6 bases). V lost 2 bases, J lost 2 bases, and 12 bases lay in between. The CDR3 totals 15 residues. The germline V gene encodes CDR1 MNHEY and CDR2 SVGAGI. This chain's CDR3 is CASSYRPSAQETQYF. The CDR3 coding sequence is TGTGCCAGCAGTTACCGTCCTAGCGCGCAAGAGACCCAGTACTTC.

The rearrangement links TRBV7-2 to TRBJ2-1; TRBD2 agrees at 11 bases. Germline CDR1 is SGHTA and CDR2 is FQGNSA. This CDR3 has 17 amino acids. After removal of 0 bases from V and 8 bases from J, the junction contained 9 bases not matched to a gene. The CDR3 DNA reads TGTGCCAGCAGCTTAGCGGCGTCTAGCGGGGGGTGGGATGAGCAGTTCTTC. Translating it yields CASSLAASSGGWDEQFF.